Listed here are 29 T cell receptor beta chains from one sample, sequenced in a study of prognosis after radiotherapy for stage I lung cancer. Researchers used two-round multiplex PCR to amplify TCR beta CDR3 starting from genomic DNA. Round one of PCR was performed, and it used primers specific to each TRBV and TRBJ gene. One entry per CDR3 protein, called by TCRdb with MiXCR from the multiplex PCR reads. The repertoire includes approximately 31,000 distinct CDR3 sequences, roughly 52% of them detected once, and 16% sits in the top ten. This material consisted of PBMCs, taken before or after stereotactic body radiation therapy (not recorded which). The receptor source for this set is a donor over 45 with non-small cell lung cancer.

The CDR3 sequence is CSARGPWGGYEQYF. In DNA, the CDR3 is TGCAGTGCTAGAGGGCCTTGGGGGGGTTACGAGCAGTACTTC. The rearrangement joins TRBV20-1 to TRBJ2-7, with 7 positions matching TRBD2. J lost 4 bases, V lost 1 base, and 7 bases had no gene match. Per the germline V gene, CDR1 is DFQATT and CDR2 is SNEGSKA (reference sequence). The length of the CDR3 is 14 residues.

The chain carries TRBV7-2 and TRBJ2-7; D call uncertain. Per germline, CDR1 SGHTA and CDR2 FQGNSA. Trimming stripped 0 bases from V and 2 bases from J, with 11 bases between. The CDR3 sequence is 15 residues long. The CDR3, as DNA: TGTGCCAGCAGCTTAGCGCGCGATCCGGCCTACGAGCAGTACTTC. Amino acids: CASSLARDPAYEQYF.

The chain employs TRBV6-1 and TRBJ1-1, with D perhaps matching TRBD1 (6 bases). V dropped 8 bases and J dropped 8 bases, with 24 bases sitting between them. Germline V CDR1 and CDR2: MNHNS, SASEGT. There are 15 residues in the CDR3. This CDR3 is CASAWAATRGTEAFF. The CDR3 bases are TGTGCCAGCGCCTGGGCGGCAACGAGGGGGACCGAAGCTTTCTTT.

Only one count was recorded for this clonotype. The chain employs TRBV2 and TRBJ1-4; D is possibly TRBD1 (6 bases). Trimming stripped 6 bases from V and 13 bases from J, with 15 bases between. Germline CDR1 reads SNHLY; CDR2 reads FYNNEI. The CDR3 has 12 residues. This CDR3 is CASRGDTLGLFF. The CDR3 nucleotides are TGTGCCAGCAGGGGGGACACACTCGGACTGTTTTTT.

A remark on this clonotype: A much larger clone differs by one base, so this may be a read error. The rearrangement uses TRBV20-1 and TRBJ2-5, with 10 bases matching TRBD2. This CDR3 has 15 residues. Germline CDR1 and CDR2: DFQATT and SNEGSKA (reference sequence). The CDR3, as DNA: TGCAGTGCTAGACCTATTACTAGCGGGAAGGAGACCCTGTACTTC. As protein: CSARPITSGKETLYF.

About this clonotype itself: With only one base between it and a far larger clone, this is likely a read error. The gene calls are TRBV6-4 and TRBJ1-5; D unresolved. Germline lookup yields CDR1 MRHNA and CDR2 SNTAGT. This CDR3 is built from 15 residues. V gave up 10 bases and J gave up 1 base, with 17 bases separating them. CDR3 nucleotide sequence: TGTGCCATCGGTGGGGTGGGGAGGAGCAATCAGCCCCAGCATTTT. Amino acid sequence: CAIGGVGRSNQPQHF.

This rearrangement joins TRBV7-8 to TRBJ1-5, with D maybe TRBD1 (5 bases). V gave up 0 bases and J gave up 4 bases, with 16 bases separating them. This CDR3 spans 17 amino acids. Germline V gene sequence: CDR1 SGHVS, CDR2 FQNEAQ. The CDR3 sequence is CASSLASGTDLNQPQHF. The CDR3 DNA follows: TGTGCCAGCAGCTTAGCGTCAGGGACGGATTTAAATCAGCCCCAGCATTTT.

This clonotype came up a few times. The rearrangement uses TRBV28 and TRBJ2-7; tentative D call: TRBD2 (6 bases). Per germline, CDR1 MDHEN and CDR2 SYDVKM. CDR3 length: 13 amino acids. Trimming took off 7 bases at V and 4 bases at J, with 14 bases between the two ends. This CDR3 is CASTSGVGYEQYF. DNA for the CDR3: TGTGCCAGCACTTCGGGAGTGGGGTACGAGCAGTACTTC.

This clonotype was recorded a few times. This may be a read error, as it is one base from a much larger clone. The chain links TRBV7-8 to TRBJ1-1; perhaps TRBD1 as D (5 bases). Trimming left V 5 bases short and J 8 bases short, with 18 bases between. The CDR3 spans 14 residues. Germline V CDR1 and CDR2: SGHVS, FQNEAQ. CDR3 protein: CASSIRGSVYEAFF. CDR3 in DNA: TGTGCCAGCAGCATCCGGGGCTCGGTATACGAAGCTTTCTTT.

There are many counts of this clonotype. The CDR3 coding sequence is TGTGCCAGCAGCTTACGGGGACCGTCGGGCGTCGGAAAACTGTTTTTT. Protein: CASSLRGPSGVGKLFF. V usage is TRBV3-1 and J usage is TRBJ1-4; perhaps TRBD1 as D (5 bases). The CDR3 runs to 16 residues. Germline V lookup: CDR1 LGHDT, CDR2 YNNKEL (reference sequence). Trimming removed 5 bases from V and 10 bases from J, with 23 bases in between.

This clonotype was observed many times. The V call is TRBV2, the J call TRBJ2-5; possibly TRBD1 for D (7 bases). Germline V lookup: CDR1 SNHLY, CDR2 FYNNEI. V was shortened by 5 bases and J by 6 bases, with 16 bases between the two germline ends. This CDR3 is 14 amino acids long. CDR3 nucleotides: TGTGCCAGCAGTAGGACAGGAGGGGAACAGACCCAGTACTTC. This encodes CASSRTGGEQTQYF.

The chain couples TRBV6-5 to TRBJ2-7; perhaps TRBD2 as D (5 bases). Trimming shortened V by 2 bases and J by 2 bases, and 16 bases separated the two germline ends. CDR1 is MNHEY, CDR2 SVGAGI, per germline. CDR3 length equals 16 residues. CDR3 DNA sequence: TGTGCCAGCAGTTACGGTGGTACTAGTTTAACCTACGAGCAGTACTTC. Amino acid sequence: CASSYGGTSLTYEQYF.

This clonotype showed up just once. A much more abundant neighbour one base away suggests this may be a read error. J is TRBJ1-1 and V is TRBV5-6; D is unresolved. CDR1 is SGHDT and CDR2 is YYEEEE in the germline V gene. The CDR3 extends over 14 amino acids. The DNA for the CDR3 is TGTGCCAGCACCCACCGGCAGCAGAACACTGAAGCTCTCTTT. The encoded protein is CASTHRQQNTEALF.

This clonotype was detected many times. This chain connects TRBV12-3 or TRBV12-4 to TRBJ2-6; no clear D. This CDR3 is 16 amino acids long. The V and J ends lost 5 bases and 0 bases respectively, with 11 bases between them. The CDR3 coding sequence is TGTGCCAGCAGTAAGGACCTTTTCTCTGGGGCCAACGTCCTGACTTTC. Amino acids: CASSKDLFSGANVLTF.

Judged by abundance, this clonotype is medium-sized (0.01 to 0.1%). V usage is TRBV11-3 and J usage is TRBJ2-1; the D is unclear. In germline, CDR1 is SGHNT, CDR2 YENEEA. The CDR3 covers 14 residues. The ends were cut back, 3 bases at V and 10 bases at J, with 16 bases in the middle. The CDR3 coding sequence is TGTGCCAGCAGCTTTTGGCGTACAACTACGGAGCAGTTCTTC. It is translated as CASSFWRTTTEQFF. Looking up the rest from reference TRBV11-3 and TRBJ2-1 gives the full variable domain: EAGVVQSPRYKIIEKKQPVAFWCNPISGHNTLYWYLQNLGQGPELLIRYENEEAVDDSQLPKDRFSAERLKGVDSTLKIQPAELGDSAVYLCASSFWRTTTEQFFGPGTRLTVL.

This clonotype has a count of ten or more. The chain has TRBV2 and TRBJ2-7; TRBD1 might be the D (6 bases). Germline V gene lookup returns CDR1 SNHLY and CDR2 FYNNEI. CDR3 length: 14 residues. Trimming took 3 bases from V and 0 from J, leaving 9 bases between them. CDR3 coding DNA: TGTGCCAGCAGTGACCAGGGGACCTCCTACGAGCAGTACTTC. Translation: CASSDQGTSYEQYF.

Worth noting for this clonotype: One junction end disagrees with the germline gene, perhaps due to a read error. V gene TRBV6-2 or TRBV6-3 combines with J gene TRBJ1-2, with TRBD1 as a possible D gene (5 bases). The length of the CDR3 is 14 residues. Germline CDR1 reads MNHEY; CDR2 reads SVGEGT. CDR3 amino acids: CASSQTGTVKNYDF. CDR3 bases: TGTGCCAGCAGCCAAACCGGGACGGTTAAAAACTACGACTTC.

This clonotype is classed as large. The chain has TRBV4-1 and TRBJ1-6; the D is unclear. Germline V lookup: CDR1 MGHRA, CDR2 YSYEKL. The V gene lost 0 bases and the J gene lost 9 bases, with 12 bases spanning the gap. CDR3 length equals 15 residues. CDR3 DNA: TGCGCCAGCAGCCAAGACTTGGGTCTGGGTTCACCCCTCCACTTT. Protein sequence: CASSQDLGLGSPLHF.

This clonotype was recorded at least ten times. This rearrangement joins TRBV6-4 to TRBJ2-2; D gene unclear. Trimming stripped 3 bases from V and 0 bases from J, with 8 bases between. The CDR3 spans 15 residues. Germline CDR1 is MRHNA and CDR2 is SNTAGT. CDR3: CASSEVAANTGELFF. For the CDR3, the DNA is TGTGCCAGCAGTGAGGTAGCAGCGAACACCGGGGAGCTGTTTTTT.

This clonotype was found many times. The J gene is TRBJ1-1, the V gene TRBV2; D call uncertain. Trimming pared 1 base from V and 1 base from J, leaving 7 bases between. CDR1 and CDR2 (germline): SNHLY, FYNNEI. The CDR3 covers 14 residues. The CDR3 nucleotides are TGTGCCAGCAGTGAAGGTGAACGGAACACTGAAGCTTTCTTT. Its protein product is CASSEGERNTEAFF.

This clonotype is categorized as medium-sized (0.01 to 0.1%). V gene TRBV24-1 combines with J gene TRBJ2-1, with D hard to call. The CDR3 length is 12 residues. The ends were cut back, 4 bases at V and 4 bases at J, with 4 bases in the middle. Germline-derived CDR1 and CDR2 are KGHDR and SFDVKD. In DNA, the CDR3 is TGTGCCACCAGTGACCTGTACAATGAGCAGTTCTTC. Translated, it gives CATSDLYNEQFF.

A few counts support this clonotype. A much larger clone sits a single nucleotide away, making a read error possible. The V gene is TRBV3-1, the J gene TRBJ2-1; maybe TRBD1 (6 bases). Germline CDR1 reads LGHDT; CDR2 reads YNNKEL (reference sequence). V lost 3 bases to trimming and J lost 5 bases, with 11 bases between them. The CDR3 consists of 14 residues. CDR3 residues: CASSHGQSHNEQFF. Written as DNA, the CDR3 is TGTGCCAGCAGCCACGGACAGTCCCACAATGAGCAGTTCTTC.

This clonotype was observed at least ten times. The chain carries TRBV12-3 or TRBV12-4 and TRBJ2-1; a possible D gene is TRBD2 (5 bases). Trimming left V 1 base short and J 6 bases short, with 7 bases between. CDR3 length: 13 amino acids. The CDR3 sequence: CASSLGGPNEQFF. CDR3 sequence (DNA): TGTGCCAGCAGTTTAGGAGGGCCCAATGAGCAGTTCTTC.

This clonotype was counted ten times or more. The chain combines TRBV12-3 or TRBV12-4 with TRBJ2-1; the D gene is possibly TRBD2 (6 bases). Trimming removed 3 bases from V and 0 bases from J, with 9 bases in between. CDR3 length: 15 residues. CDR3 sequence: CASSLGLASYNEQFF. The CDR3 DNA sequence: TGTGCCAGCAGTTTGGGACTTGCCTCCTACAATGAGCAGTTCTTC.

CDR3 coding DNA: TGTGCCAGCAGCCAGGGACTATCGGGAGGTCCCTACGAGCAGTACTTC. It specifies CASSQGLSGGPYEQYF. The chain couples TRBV7-3 to TRBJ2-7, with 7 bases matching TRBD2. CDR3 length equals 16 residues. The V and J ends lost 5 bases and 2 bases, in that order; junction bases with no gene match: 12. CDR1 and CDR2 (germline): SGHTA, FQGTGA.

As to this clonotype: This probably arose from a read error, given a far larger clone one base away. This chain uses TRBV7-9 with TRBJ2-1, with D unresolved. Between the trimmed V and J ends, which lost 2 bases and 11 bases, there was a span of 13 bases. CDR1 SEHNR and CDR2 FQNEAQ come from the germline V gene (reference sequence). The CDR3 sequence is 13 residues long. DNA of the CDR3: TGTGCCAGCAGCTTATCGGCGAATCAACAGCAGTTCTTC. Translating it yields CASSLSANQQQFF.

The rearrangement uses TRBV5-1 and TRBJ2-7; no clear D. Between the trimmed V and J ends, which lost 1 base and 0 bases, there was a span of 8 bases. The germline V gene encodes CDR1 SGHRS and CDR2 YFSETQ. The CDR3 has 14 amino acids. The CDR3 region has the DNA TGCGCCAGCAGCTTGCAGACGAGCTCCTACGAGCAGTACTTC. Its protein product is CASSLQTSSYEQYF.

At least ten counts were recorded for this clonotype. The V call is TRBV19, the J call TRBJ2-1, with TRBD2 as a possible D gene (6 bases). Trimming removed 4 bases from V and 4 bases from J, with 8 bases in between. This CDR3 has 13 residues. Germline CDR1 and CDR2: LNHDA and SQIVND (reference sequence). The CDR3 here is CASSSRGYNEQFF. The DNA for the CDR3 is TGTGCCAGTAGTAGCCGGGGGTACAATGAGCAGTTCTTC.

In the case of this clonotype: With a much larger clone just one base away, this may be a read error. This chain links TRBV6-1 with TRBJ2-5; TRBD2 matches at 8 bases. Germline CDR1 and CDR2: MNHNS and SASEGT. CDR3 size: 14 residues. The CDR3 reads CDSTRDLAGETQYF. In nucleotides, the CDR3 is TGTGACAGCACCAGAGACCTAGCGGGAGAGACCCAGTACTTC.